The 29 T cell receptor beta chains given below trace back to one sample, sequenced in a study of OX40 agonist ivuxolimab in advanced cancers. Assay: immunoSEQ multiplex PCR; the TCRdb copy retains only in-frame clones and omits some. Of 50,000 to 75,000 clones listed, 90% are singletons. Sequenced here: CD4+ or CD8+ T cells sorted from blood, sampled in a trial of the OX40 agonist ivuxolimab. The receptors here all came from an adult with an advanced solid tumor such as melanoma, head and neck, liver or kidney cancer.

The CDR3 region has the DNA TGTGCCAGCAGTCTACAGGGGACCTATGGCTACACCTTC. This sequence encodes CASSLQGTYGYTF. The chain combines TRBV28 with TRBJ1-2, with 7 nucleotides matching TRBD1. CDR1 and CDR2 (germline): MDHEN, SYDVKM. The V segment lost 5 bases and the J segment 4 bases; nucleotides outside the gene matches: 4. The CDR3 has 13 amino acids.

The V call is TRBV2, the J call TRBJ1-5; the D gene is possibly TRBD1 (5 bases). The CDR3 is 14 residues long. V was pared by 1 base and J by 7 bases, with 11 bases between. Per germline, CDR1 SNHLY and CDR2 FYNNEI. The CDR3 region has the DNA TGTGCCAGCAGTGAAGTTACGGGGGGACAGCCCCAGCATTTT. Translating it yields CASSEVTGGQPQHF.

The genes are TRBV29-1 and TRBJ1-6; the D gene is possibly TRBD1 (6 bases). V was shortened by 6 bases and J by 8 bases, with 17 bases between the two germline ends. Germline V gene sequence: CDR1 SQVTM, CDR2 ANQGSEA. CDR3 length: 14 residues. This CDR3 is CSVADSLWDSPLHF. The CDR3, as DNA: TGCAGCGTCGCGGACAGCCTGTGGGATTCACCCCTCCACTTT.

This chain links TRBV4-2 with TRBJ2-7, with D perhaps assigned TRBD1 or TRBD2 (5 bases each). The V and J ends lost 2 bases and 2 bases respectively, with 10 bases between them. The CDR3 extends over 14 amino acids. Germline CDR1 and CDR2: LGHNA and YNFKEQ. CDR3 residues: CASSQMMGAYEQYF. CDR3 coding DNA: TGTGCCAGCAGCCAAATGATGGGGGCCTACGAGCAGTACTTC.

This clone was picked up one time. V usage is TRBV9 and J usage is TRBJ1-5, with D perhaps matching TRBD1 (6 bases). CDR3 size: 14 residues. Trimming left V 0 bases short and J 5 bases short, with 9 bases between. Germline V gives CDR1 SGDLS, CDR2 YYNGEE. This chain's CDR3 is CASSVEAGDQPQHF. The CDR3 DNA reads TGTGCCAGCAGCGTAGAGGCAGGGGATCAGCCCCAGCATTTT. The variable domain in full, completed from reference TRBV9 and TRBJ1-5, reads DSGVTQTPKHLITATGQRVTLRCSPRSGDLSVYWYQQSLDQGLQFLIQYYNGEERAKGNILERFSAQQFPDLHSELNLSSLELGDSALYFCASSVEAGDQPQHFGDGTRLSIL.

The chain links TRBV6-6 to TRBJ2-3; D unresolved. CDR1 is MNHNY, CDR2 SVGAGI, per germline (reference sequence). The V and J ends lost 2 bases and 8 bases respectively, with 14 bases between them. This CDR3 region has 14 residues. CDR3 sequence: CASSYPETASTQYF. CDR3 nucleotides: TGTGCCAGCAGTTACCCGGAAACAGCCTCTACGCAGTATTTT.

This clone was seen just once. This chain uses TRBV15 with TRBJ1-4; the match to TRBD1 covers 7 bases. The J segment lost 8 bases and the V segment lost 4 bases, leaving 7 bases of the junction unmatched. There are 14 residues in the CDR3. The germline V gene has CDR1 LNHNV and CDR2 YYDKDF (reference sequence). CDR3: CATSKRGGREKLFF. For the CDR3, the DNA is TGTGCCACCAGCAAGCGAGGGGGCAGAGAAAAACTGTTTTTT.

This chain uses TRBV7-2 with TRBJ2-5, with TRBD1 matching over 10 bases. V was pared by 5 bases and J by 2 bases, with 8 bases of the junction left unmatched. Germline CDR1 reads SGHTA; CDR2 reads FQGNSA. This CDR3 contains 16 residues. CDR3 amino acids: CASSPGQGFSQETQYF. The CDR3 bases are TGTGCCAGCAGCCCGGGACAGGGGTTTTCACAAGAGACCCAGTACTTC.

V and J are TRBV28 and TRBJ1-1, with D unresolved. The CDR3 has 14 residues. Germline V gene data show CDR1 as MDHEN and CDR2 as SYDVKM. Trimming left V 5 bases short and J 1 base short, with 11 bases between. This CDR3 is CASSTGPPNTEAFF. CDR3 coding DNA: TGTGCCAGCAGTACGGGTCCCCCGAACACTGAAGCTTTCTTT.

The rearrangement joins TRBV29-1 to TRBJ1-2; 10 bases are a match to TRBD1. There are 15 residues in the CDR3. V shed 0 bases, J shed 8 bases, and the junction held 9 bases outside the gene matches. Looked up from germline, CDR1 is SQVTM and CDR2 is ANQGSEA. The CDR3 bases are TGCAGCGTTGAAGATGAGACAGGGGGCGGATACGGCTACACCTTC. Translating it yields CSVEDETGGGYGYTF.

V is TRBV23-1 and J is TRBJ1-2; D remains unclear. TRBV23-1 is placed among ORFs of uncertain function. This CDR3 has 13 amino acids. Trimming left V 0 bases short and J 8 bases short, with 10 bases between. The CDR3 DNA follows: TGCGCCAGCAGTCAATCCCCCCTACTCGGCTACACCTTC. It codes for CASSQSPLLGYTF.

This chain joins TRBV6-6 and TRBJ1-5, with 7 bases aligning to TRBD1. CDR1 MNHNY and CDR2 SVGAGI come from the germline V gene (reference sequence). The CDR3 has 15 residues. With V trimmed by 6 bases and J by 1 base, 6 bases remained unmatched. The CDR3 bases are TGTGCCAGCAGAGCCGGGACAGCGAGCAATCAGCCCCAGCATTTT. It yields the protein CASRAGTASNQPQHF.

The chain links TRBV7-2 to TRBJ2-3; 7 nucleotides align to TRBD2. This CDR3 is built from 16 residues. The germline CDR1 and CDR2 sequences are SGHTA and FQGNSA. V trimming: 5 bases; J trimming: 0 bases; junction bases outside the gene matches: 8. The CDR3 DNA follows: TGTGCCAGCAGCCCCGGGACTATTCGTAGCACAGATACGCAGTATTTT. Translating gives CASSPGTIRSTDTQYF.

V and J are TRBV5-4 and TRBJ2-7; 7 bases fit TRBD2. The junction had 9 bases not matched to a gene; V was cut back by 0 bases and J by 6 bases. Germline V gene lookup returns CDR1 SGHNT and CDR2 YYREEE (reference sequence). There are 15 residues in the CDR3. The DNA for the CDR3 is TGTGCCAGCAGCTTGGGGGACGCGGGGGTTAGCGAGCAGTACTTC. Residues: CASSLGDAGVSEQYF.

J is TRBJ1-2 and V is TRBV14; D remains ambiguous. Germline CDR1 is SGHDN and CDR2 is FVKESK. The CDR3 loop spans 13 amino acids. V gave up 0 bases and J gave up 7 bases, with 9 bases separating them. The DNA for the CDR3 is TGTGCCAGCAGCCAAGATCTTTATAGTGGCTACACCTTC. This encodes CASSQDLYSGYTF.

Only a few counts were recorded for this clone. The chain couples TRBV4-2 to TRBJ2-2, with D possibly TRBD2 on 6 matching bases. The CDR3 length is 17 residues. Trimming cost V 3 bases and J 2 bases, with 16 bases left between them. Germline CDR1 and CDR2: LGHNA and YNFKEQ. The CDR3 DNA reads TGTGCCAGCAGCCAGGCTGGGGCAGGGACTAACACCGGGGAGCTGTTTTTT. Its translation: CASSQAGAGTNTGELFF.

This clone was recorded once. CDR3 loop: CASSYSDRVDQPQHF. CDR3 bases: TGTGCCAGCAGTTATAGTGACAGGGTCGATCAGCCCCAGCATTTT. V is TRBV6-6 and J is TRBJ1-5, with TRBD1 matching 7 bases. This CDR3 spans 15 amino acids. V gave up 3 bases and J gave up 5 bases; unmatched junction bases: 7. Germline CDR1 is MNHNY and CDR2 is SVGAGI (reference sequence).

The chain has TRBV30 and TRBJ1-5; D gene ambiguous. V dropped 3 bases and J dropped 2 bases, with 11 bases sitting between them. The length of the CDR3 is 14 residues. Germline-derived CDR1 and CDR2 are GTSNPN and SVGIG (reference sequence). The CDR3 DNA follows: TGTGCCTGGAGCCGGGGTGGGGGCAATCAGCCCCAGCATTTT. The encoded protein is CAWSRGGGNQPQHF.

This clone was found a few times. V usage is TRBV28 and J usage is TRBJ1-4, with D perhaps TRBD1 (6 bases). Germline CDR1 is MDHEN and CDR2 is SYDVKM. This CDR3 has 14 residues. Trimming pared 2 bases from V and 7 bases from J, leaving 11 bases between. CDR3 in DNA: TGTGCCAGCAGTTTACCGCAGGGGAGTGAAAAACTGTTTTTT. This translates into CASSLPQGSEKLFF.

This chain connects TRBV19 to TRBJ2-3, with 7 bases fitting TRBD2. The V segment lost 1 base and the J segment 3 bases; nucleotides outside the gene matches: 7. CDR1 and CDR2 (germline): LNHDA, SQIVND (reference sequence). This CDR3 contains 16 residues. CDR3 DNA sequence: TGTGCCAGTAGTATAGTCGGGGGGAGTCTGACAGATACGCAGTATTTT. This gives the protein CASSIVGGSLTDTQYF.

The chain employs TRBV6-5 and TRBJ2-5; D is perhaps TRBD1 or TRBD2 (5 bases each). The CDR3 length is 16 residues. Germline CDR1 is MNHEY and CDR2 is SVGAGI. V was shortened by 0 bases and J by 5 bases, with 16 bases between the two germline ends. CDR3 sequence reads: CASSYSSGTRWETQYF. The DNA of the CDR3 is TGTGCCAGCAGTTACTCGTCGGGGACCCGGTGGGAGACCCAGTACTTC.

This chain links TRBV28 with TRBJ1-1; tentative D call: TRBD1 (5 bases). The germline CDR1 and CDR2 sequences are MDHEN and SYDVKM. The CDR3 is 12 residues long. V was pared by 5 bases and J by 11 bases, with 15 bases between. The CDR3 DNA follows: TGTGCCAGCAGTCCCAGGGCTCAAGAGGCTTTCTTT. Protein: CASSPRAQEAFF.

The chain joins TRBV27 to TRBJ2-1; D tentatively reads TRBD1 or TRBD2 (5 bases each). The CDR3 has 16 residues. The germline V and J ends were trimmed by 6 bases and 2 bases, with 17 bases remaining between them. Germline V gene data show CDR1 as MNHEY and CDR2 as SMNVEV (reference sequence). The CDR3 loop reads CASSLTTRGPYNEQFF. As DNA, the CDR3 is TGTGCCAGCAGCTTAACTACTAGGGGCCCCTACAATGAGCAGTTCTTC.

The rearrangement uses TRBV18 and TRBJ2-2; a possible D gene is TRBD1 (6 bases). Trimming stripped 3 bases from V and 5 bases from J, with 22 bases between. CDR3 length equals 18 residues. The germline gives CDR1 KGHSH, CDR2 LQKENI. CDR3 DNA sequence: TGTGCCAGCTCACCGCCACCACCTCCTCGGACAGCTACCGGGGAGCTGTTTTTT. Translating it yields CASSPPPPPRTATGELFF.

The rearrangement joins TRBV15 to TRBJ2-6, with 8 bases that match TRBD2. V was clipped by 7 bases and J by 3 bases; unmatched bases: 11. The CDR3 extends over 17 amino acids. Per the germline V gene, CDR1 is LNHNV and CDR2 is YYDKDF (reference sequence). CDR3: CATTRGGLRDGANVLTF. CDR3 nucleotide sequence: TGTGCCACCACCCGGGGGGGGCTTAGGGATGGGGCCAACGTCCTGACTTTC.

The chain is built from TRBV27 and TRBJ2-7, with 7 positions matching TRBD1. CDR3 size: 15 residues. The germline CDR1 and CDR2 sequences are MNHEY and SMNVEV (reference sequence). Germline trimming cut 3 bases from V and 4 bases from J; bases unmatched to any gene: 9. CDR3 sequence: CASSFGRDRVYEQYF. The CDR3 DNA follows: TGTGCCAGCAGTTTCGGCCGGGACAGAGTTTACGAGCAGTACTTC.

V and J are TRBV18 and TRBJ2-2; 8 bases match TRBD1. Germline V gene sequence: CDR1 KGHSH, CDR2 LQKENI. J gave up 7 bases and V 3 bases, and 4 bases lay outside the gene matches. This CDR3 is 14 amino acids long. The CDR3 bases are TGTGCCAGCTCACCCGGACAGGGCATCGGGGAGCTGTTTTTT. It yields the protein CASSPGQGIGELFF.

The CDR3 loop is CASSLEGAAFF. For the CDR3, the DNA is TGTGCCAGCAGCTTAGAGGGAGCAGCTTTCTTT. The chain uses TRBV11-2 and TRBJ1-1; D gene ambiguous. Germline assignment: CDR1 SGHAT and CDR2 FQNNGV. This CDR3 has 11 amino acids. Between the trimmed V and J ends, which lost 0 bases and 10 bases, there was a span of 6 bases.

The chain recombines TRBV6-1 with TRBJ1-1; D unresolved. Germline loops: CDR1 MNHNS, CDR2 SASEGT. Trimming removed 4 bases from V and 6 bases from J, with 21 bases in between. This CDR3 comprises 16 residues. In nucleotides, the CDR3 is TGTGCCAGCAGTGGGCTTGGGATGGTTGGAAAGTCTGAAGCTTTCTTT. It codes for CASSGLGMVGKSEAFF.